This T cell receptor beta chain was observed in a study of T cell repertoires in cytomegalovirus infection. Study details: TCR beta signatures that were public indicated CMV infection and matching HLA type.

This clonotype has just a few counts. Its antigen is unidentified. Germline V gene lookup returns CDR1 LNHDA and CDR2 SQIVND (reference sequence). V was pared by 4 bases and J by 0 bases, with 8 bases between. The CDR3 sequence is 14 residues long. General observations from the study: Of the TCR beta families, the public ones yielded a cumulative frequency that identified carriers of CMV plus the relevant HLA.

TCRdb reprocessed the reads with MiXCR, giving one entry per CDR3 protein. Of roughly 220,000 distinct CDR3 sequences in the sample, 38% were seen once. The sequenced sample was CD8+ T cells from cultured PBMCs, obtained from culture after CMV antigen stimulation. This receptor was taken from a human donor in good health (CMV status not recorded). Some clones in this sample may be carry-over from other donors' samples. The V call is TRBV19, the J call TRBJ2-3; D may be TRBD1 (5 bases). CDR3 nucleotide sequence: TGTGCCAGTAGTACGACAGTTAGCACAGATACGCAGTATTTT. It yields the protein CASSTTVSTDTQYF.